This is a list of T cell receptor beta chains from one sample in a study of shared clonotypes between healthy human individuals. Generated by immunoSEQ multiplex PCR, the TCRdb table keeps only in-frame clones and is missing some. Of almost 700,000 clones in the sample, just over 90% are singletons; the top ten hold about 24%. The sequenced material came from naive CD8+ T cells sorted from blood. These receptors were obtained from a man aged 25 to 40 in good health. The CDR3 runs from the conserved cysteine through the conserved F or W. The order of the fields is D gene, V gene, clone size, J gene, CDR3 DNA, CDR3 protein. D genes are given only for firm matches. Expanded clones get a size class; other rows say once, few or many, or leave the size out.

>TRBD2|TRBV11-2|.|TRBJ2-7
TGTGCCAGCAGCTGGACTAGCGGCTCCTACGAGCAGTACTTC
CASSWTSGSYEQYF
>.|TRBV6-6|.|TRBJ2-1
TGTGCCAGCAGTTACTCGAGGAGGGACTCCTACAATGAGCAGTTCTTC
CASSYSRRDSYNEQFF
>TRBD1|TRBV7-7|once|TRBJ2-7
TGTGCCAGCAGCTTAGGGGACCCGGGACAGGGATCCTACGAGCAGTACTTC
CASSLGDPGQGSYEQYF
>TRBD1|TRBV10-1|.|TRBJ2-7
TGCGCCAGCAGTGACGGACAGGGTCCCTACGAGCAGTACTTC
CASSDGQGPYEQYF
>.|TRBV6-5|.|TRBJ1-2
TGTGCCACCGAGGGGTTGCGAGAAGGCTACACCTTC
CATEGLREGYTF
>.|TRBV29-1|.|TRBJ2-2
TGCAGCGTTGCGGCGACTGGATACACCGGGGAGCTGTTTTTT
CSVAATGYTGELFF
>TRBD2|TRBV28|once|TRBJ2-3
TGTGCCAGCAGTGATCTAGCGGGTACAGATACGCAGTATTTT
CASSDLAGTDTQYF
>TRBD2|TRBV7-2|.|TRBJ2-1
TGTGCCAGCAGCAAAACAACTAGCGGGGCTTCCTACAATGAGCAGTTCTTC
CASSKTTSGASYNEQFF
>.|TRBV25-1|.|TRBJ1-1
TGTGCCAGCTCTCCTTTTGACCTGGACACTTCGGGGACTGAAGCTTTCTTT
CASSPFDLDTSGTEAFF
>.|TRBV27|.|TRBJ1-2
TGTGCCAGCCTGCCCCTGCGGCACCCAGATCCTTATGGCTACACCTTC
CASLPLRHPDPYGYTF
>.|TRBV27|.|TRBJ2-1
TGTGCCAGCAGCCTAGGGGGCAATGAGCAGTTCTTC
CASSLGGNEQFF
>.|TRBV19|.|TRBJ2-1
TGTGCCAGTAGCCTTTTCACCTACAATGAGCAGTTCTTC
CASSLFTYNEQFF
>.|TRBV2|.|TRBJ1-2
TGTGCCAGCAGTGAAAGTACAGACCAGGGCCCTAACTATGGCTACACCTTC
CASSESTDQGPNYGYTF
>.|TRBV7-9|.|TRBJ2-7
TGTGCCAGCAGCTTTACTGAGACAGCCTACGAGCAGTACTTC
CASSFTETAYEQYF
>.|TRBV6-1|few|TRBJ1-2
TGTGCCAGCAGTGGGGGGATATTCTATGGCTACACCTTC
CASSGGIFYGYTF